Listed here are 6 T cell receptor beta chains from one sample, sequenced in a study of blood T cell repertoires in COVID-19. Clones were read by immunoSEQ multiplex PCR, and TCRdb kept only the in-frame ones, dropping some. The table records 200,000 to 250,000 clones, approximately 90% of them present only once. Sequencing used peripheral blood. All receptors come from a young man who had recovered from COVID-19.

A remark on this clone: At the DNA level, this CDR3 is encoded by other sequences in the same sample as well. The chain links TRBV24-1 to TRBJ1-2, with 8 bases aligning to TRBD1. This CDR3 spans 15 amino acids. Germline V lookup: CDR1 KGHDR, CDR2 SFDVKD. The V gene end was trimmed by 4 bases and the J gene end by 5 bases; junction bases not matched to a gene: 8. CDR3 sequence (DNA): TGTGCCACCAGTGACCCTTCAGGGGGCGGGTATGGCTACACCTTC. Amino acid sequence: CATSDPSGGGYGYTF.

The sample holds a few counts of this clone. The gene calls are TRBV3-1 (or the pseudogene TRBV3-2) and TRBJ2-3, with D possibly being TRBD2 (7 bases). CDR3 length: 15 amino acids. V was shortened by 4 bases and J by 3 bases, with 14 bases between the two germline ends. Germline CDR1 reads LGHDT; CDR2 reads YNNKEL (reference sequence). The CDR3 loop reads CASSLRRGATDTQYF. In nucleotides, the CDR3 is TGTGCCAGCAGCCTACGACGGGGGGCGACAGATACGCAGTATTTT.

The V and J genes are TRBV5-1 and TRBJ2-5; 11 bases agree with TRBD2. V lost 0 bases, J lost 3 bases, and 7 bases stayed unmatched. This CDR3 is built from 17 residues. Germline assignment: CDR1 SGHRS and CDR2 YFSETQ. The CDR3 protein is CASSLAISGGAEETQYF. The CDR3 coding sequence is TGCGCCAGCAGCTTGGCCATTAGCGGGGGGGCCGAAGAGACCCAGTACTTC.

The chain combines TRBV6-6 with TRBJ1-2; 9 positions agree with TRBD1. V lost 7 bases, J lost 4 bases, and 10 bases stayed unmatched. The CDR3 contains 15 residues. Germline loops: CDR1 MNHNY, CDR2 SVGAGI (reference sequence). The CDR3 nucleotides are TGTGCCAGCACCATAACAGGGGGCGCGGGCTATGGCTACACCTTC. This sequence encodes CASTITGGAGYGYTF.

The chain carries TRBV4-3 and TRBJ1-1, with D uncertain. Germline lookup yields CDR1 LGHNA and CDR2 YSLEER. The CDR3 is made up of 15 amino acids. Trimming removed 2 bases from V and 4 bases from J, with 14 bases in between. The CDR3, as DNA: TGCGCCAGCAGCCAACAGTTCCAGGTCCCCACTGAAGCTTTCTTT. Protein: CASSQQFQVPTEAFF.

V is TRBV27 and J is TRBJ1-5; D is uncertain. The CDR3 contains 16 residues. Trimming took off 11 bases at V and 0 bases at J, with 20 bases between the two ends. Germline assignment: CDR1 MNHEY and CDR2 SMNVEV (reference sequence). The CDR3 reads CASHESGRVSNQPQHF. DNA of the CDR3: TGTGCCTCCCATGAGTCGGGGAGGGTTAGCAATCAGCCCCAGCATTTT.